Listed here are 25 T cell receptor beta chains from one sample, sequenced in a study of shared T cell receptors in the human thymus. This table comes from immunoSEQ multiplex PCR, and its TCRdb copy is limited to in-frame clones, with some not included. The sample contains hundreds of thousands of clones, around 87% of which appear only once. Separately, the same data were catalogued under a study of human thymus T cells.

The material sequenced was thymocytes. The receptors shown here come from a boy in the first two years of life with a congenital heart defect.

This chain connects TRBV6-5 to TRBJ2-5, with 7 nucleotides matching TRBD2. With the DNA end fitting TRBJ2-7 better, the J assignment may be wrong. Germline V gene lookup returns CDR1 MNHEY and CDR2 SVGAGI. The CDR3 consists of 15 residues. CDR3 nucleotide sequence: TGTGCCAGCAGACCCCTGGCGGGGGTTTGCTACGAGCAGTACTTC. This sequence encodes CASRPLAGVCYEQYF.

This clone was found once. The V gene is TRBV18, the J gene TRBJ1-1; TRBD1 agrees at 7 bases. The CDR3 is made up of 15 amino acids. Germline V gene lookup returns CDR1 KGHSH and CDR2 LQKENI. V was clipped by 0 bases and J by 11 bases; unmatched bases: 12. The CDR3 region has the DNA TGTGCCAGCTCACCACCACGGGAGGGGGCCCTGGAGGCTTTCTTT. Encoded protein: CASSPPREGALEAFF. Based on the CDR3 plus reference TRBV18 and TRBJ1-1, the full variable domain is NAGVMQNPRHLVRRRGQEARLRCSPMKGHSHVYWYRQLPEEGLKFMVYLQKENIIDESGMPKERFSAEFPKEGPSILRIQQVVRGDSAAYFCASSPPREGALEAFFGQGTRLTVV.

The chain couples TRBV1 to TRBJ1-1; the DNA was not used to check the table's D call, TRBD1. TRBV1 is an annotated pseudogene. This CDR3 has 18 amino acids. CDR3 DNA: TGCACCAGCAGCCAAGATTCACAGGCGGATAGGCCGGGCACTGAAGCTTTCTTT. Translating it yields CTSSQDSQADRPGTEAFF.

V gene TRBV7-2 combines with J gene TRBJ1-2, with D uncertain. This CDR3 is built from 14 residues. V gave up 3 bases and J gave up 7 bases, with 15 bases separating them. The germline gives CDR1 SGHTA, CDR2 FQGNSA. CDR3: CASSFGEEESGYTF. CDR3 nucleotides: TGTGCCAGCAGCTTCGGTGAAGAGGAGAGTGGCTACACCTTC.

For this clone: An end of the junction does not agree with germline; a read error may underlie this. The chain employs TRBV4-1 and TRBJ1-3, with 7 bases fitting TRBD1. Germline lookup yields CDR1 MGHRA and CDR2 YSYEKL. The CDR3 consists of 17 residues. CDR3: CASSQDRRQGSGNTVYF. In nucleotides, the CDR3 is TGCGCCAGCAGCCAAGATCGGAGACAGGGTTCTGGAAACACCGTATATTTT.

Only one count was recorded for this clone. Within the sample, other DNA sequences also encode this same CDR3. The CDR3 spells CASSLRGYGYTF. The CDR3 DNA sequence: TGTGCCAGCAGTTTAAGGGGGTATGGCTACACCTTC. V is TRBV28 and J is TRBJ1-2; a possible D gene is TRBD1 (6 bases). CDR1 and CDR2 from the germline V gene are MDHEN and SYDVKM. The CDR3 runs 12 residues. V was cut by 2 bases and J by 5 bases, with 6 bases left in between.

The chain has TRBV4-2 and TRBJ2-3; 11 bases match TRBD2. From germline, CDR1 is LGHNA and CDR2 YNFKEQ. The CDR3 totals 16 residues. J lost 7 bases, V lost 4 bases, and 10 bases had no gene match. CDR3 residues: CASSPSSGGSIHTQYF. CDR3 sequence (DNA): TGTGCCAGCAGCCCTTCTAGCGGGGGGTCCATTCATACGCAGTATTTT.

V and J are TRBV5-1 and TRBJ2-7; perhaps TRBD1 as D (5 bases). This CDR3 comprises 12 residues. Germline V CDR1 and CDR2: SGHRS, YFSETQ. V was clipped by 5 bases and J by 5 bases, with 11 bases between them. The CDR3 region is CASRKGLDEQYF. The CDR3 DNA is TGCGCCAGCAGAAAGGGGCTCGACGAGCAGTACTTC.

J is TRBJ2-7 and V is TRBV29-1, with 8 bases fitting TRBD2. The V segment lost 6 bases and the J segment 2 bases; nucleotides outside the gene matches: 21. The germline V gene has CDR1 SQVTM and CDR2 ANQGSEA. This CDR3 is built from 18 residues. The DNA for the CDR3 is TGCAGCGTCTCTGCGGAACTATCGCCGACTAGCGTTACCTACGAGCAGTACTTC. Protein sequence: CSVSAELSPTSVTYEQYF.

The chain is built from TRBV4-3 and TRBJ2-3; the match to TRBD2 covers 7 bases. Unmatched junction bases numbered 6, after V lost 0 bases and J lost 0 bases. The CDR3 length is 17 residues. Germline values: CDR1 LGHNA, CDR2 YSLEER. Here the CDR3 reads CASSQDREAHSTDTQYF. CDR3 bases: TGCGCCAGCAGCCAAGACCGGGAGGCCCATAGCACAGATACGCAGTATTTT.

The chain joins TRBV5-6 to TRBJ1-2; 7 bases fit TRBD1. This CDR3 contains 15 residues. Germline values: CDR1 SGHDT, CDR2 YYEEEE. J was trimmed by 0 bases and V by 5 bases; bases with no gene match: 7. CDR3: CASRIDRDTNYGYTF. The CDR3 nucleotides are TGTGCCAGCAGAATCGACAGGGACACTAACTATGGCTACACCTTC.

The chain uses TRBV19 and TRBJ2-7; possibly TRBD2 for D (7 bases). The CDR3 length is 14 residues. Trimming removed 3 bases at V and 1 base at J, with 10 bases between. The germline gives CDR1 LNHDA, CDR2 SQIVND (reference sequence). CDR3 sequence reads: CASSMGGASYEQYF. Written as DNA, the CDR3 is TGTGCCAGTAGTATGGGGGGGGCGTCCTACGAGCAGTACTTC.

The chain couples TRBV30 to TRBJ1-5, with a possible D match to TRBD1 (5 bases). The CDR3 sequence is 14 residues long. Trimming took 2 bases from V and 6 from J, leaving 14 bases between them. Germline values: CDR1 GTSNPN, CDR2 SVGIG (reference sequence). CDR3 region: CAWSWKGISQPQHF. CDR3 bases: TGTGCCTGGAGTTGGAAGGGGATCAGTCAGCCCCAGCATTTT.

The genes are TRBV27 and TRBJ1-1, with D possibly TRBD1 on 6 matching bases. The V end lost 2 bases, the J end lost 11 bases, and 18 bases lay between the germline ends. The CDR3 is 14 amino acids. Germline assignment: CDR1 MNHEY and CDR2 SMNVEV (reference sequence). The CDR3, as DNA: TGTGCCAGCAGTTTAAAAAAGACAGGACCCGGGGCTTTCTTT. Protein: CASSLKKTGPGAFF.

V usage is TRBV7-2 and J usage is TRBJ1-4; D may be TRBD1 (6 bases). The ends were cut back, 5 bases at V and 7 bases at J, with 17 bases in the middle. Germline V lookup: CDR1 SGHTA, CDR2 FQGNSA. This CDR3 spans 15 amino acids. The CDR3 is CASSPQAQGTEKLFF. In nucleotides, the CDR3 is TGTGCCAGCAGCCCCCAAGCCCAGGGGACTGAAAAACTGTTTTTT.

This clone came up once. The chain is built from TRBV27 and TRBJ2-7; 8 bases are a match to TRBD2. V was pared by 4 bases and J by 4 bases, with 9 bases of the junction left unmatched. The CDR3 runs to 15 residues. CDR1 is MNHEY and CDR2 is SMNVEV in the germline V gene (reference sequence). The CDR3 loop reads CASSSPGGDGYEQYF. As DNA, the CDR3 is TGTGCCAGCAGTTCCCCCGGGGGGGACGGATACGAGCAGTACTTC.

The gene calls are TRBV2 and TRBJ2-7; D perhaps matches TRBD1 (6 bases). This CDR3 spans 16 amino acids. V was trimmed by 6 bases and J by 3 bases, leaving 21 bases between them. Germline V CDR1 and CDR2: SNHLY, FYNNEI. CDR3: CASSDTGFLKHYEQYF. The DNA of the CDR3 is TGTGCCAGCAGCGACACAGGGTTCTTGAAGCACTACGAGCAGTACTTC.

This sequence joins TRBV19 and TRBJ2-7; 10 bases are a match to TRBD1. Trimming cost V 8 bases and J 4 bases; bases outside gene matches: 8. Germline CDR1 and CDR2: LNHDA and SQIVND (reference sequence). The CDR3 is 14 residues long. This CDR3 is CASANGQGVYEQYF. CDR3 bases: TGTGCCAGTGCAAACGGACAGGGGGTGTACGAGCAGTACTTC.

CDR3 protein: CASSRRRGMGETQYF. For the CDR3, the DNA is TGCGCCAGCAGCAGACGGAGGGGTATGGGAGAGACCCAGTACTTC. J is TRBJ2-5 and V is TRBV5-1, with D tentatively TRBD2 (6 bases). V was trimmed by 4 bases and J by 4 bases, leaving 17 bases between them. CDR3 length equals 15 residues. In germline, CDR1 is SGHRS, CDR2 YFSETQ. Filled out from reference TRBV5-1 and TRBJ2-5, the complete variable domain reads KAGVTQTPRYLIKTRGQQVTLSCSPISGHRSVSWYQQTPGQGLQFLFEYFSETQRNKGNFPGRFSGRQFSNSRSEMNVSTLELGDSALYLCASSRRRGMGETQYFGPGTRLLVL.

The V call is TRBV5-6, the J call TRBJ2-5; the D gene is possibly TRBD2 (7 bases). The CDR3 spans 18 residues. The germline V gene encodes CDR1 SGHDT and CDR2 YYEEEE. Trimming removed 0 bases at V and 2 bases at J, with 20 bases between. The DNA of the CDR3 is TGTGCCAGCAGCTTGGACGGGGGCGGGGGCGAGGAGCAAGAGACCCAGTACTTC. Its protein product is CASSLDGGGGEEQETQYF.

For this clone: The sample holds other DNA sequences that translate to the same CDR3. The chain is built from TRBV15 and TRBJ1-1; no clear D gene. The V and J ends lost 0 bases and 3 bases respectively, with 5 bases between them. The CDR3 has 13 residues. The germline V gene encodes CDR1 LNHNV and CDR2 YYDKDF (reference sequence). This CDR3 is CATSRDIDTEAFF. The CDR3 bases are TGTGCCACCAGCAGAGATATAGACACTGAAGCTTTCTTT. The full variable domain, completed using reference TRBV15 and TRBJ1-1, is DAMVIQNPRYQVTQFGKPVTLSCSQTLNHNVMYWYQQKSSQAPKLLFHYYDKDFNNEADTPDNFQSRRPNTSFCFLDIRSPGLGDTAMYLCATSRDIDTEAFFGQGTRLTVV.

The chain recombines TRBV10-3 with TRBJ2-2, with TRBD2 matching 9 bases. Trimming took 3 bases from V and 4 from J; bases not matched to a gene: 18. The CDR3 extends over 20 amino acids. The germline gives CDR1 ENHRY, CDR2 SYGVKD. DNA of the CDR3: TGTGCCATCAGTGACCGGACAGCAAATTCTAGCGGGATCGCCACCGGGGAGCTGTTTTTT. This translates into CAISDRTANSSGIATGELFF.

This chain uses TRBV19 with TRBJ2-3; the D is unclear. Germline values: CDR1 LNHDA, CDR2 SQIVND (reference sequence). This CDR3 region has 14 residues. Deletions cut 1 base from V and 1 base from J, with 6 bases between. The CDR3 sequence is CASSIAPGTDTQYF. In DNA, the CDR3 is TGTGCCAGTAGTATAGCTCCCGGCACAGATACGCAGTATTTT.

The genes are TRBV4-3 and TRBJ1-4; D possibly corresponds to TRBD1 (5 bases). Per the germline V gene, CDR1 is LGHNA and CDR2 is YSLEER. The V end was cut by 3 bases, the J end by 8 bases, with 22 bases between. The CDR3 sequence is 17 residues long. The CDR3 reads CASSQLKIRTGSEKLFF. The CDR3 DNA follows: TGCGCCAGCAGCCAGCTGAAGATTCGTACAGGCTCCGAAAAACTGTTTTTT.

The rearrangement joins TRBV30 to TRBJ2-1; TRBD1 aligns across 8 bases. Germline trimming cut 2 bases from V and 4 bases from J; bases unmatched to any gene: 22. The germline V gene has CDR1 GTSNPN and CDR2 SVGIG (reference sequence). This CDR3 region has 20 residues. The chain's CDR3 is CAWSLIGQGRDSGMYNEQFF. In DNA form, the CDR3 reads TGTGCCTGGAGTCTCATCGGACAGGGTAGGGATTCCGGGATGTACAATGAGCAGTTCTTC. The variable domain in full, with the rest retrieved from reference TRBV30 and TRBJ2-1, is SQTIHQWPATLVQPVGSPLSLECTVEGTSNPNLYWYRQAAGRGLQLLFYSVGIGQISSEVPQNLSASRPQDRQFILSSKKLLLSDSGFYLCAWSLIGQGRDSGMYNEQFFGPGTRLTVL.